A selection of T cell receptor beta chains follows, all from one sample in a study of T cell repertoires in cytomegalovirus infection. TCRdb ran MiXCR on the reads and lists one entry per CDR3 protein. Seen here are some 940,000 distinct CDR3 sequences, roughly 30% observed once, and the top ten hold more than 12%. The antigens these receptors bind are not known. Sequenced here: cultured CD8+ T cells from PBMCs, sampled from culture after CMV antigen stimulation. These receptors were taken from a human donor in good health (CMV status not recorded). Some clones in this sample may be carry-over from other donors' samples. The conserved cysteine and the conserved F or W are not part of the CDR3 here.

v_gene,CDR3aa
TRBV15,ATSLSRDTRNYGYT
TRBV4-1,ASSQDMGSGAGELF
TRBV4-3,ASSPEGDYAFEQF
TRBV6-1,VSSLSGTFSSYNEQF
TRBV7-4,ASSSGALHGYT
TRBV28,ASSLYVSGDTDTQY
TRBV7-2,ASSLAGPTFRIEQTQY
TRBV12-5,ASGLVSGYEQY
TRBV10-1,ASSELQGSYEQY
TRBV6-6,ASSYLAGGINNEQF
TRBV9,ASSWTSGVQETQY
TRBV7-6,ASSLAIQGRYNEQF
TRBV7-6,ASSFIPGEQY
TRBV19,ASTQQVRNQPQH
TRBV20-1,SAGGGWGSYNEQF
TRBV27,ASTPGGGANVLT
TRBV7-8,VSSFSRTGGGNQPQH
TRBV20-1,SARRRGTDTQY
TRBV10-3,AISEWMRTRDRDLNYGYT
TRBV6-5,ASSDLLNTEAF
TRBV19,ASTSTGHEQY
TRBV12-3/TRBV12-4,ASSLARVDTQY
TRBV27,ASISSGTGELF
TRBV20-1,SARDSRTDRYGYT
TRBV10-1,ASGEAGDADTQY
TRBV29-1,SVPAGGMRNEQF
TRBV19,ASSMGLGVGEQF
TRBV7-9,ASSLLLAGVQETQY
TRBV4-1,ASSHPDGTLNTGELF
TRBV18,ASSPPVLARSGDTQY
TRBV20-1,SAATGTVAYNEQF
TRBV7-6,ASSFREDYGYT
TRBV9,ASSDRISTDTQY
TRBV5-1,ASSLKQGFNYGYT
TRBV6-1,ASRGYEDRGTYGYT
TRBV25-1,ASSQTLVTGELF
TRBV4-3,ASSPTYITYNEQF
TRBV20-1,SARKYLGAGGSGTQY
TRBV12-3/TRBV12-4,ASSFWPESSYNSPLH
TRBV6-2/TRBV6-3,ASSAYRGAGTEAF
TRBV5-6,ASSLLQGVRTGELF
TRBV7-9,ASSHPQGERSGANVLT
TRBV19,ASSGDTGELF
TRBV7-9,ASNPSGGDTQY
TRBV12-3/TRBV12-4,ASNPQSADTQY
TRBV19,ASSIWSGGIGGTDTQY
TRBV12-3/TRBV12-4,ASEEGNEQF
TRBV25-1,ASSDFGANTGELF
TRBV9,ASSGGLSSNSPLH
TRBV28,ASSQVPWSAEAF
TRBV2,ASVQGNTGELF
TRBV10-1,ASGGQGSGLGQY